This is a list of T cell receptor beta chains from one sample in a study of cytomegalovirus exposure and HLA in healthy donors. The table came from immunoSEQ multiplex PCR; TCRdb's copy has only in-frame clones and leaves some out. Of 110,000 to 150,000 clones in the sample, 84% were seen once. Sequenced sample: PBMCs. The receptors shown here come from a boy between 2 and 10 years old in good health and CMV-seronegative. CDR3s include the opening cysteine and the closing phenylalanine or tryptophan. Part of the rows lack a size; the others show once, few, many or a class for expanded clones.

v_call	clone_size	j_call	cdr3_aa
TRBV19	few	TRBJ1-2	CASSITPGTGYTF
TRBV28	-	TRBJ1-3	CASSLFPPTGISGNTIYF
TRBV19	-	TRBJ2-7	CASTPGTGDAISYEQYF
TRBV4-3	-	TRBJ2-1	CASSQVGGVVNEQFF
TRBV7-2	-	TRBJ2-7	CASSLLHPGQGGEQYF
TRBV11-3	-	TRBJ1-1	CASSLRRGWSTEAFF
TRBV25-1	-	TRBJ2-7	CASSNLGQDLSYEQYF
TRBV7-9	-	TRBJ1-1	CASSMGAGPNTEAFF
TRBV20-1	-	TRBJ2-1	CSARRDEQFF
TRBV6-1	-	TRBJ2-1	CASSERTLLVVSYNEQFF
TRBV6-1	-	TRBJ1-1	CASSETGNTEAFF
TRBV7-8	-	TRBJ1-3	CASSGAVTGNTIYF
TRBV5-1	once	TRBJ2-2	CASSLGQGAIGELFF
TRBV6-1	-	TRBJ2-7	CASSETGYEQYF
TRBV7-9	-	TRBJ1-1	CASSPSFLASEAFF
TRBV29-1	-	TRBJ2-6	CSVGGIAGRRGANVLTF
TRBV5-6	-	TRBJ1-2	CASTAKTGVYGYTF
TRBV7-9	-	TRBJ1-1	CASSLRDLRRAFF
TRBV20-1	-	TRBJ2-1	CSARVYFEQFF
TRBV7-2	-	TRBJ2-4	CASSLVGGLPKNIQYF
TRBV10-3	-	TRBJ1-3	CAISEDRGEGNTIYF
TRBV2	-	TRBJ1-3	CASGGQFSGNTIYF
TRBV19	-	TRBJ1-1	CASSTTGIYTEAFF
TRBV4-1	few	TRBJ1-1	CASSQAYQGAYTEAFF
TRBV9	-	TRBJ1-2	CASSVGQGFNGYTF
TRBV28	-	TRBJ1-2	CASSLEWNYGYTF